This is a list of T cell receptor beta chains from one sample in a study of T cell repertoires in cytomegalovirus infection. TCRdb used MiXCR to reprocess the reads, holding one entry per CDR3 protein. The table has about 830,000 distinct CDR3 sequences, over 25% seen once. These receptors have no identified antigens. The specimen was cultured CD8+ T cells from PBMCs, collected from culture after CMV antigen stimulation. The receptors were gathered from a human donor in good health (CMV status not recorded). Some clones in this sample may be carry-over from other donors' samples. The CDR3 runs from the conserved cysteine through the conserved F or W. The order of the fields is J gene, D gene, clone size, V gene, CDR3 protein, CDR3 DNA. D genes are given only for firm matches. Size values are once, few and many counts, or a class for expanded clones, and some rows have none.

J gene: TRBJ2-1; D gene: .; clone size: .; V gene: TRBV7-2; CDR3 protein: CASSLGDNSYNEQFF; CDR3 DNA: TGTGCCAGCAGCTTAGGGGACAACTCCTACAATGAGCAGTTCTTC
J gene: TRBJ1-6; D gene: TRBD1; clone size: few; V gene: TRBV5-1; CDR3 protein: CASSARDSSYNSPLHF; CDR3 DNA: TGCGCCAGCAGTGCCCGGGACAGCTCCTATAATTCACCCCTCCACTTT
J gene: TRBJ1-4; D gene: .; clone size: .; V gene: TRBV6-1; CDR3 protein: CASSEFPGPNEKLFF; CDR3 DNA: TGTGCCAGCAGTGAATTTCCGGGGCCTAATGAAAAACTGTTTTTT
J gene: TRBJ2-7; D gene: TRBD1; clone size: .; V gene: TRBV5-1; CDR3 protein: CASSLAETGDSYEQYF; CDR3 DNA: TGCGCCAGCAGCTTGGCCGAGACAGGGGACTCCTACGAGCAGTACTTC
J gene: TRBJ2-1; D gene: TRBD2; clone size: many; V gene: TRBV7-6; CDR3 protein: CASSLVAGGVGYNEQFF; CDR3 DNA: TGTGCCAGCAGCTTAGTAGCGGGGGGCGTTGGATACAATGAGCAGTTCTTC
J gene: TRBJ1-6; D gene: .; clone size: .; V gene: TRBV24-1; CDR3 protein: CATSEGRYNSPLHF; CDR3 DNA: TGTGCCACCAGTGAGGGAAGGTATAATTCACCCCTCCACTTT
J gene: TRBJ1-1; D gene: .; clone size: many; V gene: TRBV27; CDR3 protein: CASSLVGGGTEAFF; CDR3 DNA: TGTGCCAGCAGTTTAGTTGGGGGGGGCACTGAAGCTTTCTTT
J gene: TRBJ2-2; D gene: TRBD1; clone size: few; V gene: TRBV7-9; CDR3 protein: CAGTGLAGELFF; CDR3 DNA: TGTGCGGGGACAGGACTCGCCGGGGAGCTGTTTTTT
J gene: TRBJ2-3; D gene: TRBD1; clone size: few; V gene: TRBV4-3; CDR3 protein: CASSHLDREGTDTQYF; CDR3 DNA: TGCGCCAGCAGCCACCTGGACAGGGAGGGCACAGATACGCAGTATTTT
J gene: TRBJ1-2; D gene: TRBD1; clone size: many; V gene: TRBV19; CDR3 protein: CASSPDRGITGYTF; CDR3 DNA: TGTGCCAGTAGTCCGGACAGGGGGATTACGGGCTACACCTTC
J gene: TRBJ2-1; D gene: .; clone size: few; V gene: TRBV2; CDR3 protein: CASTPGGPGSYNEQFF; CDR3 DNA: TGTGCCAGCACCCCTGGGGGGCCCGGGTCCTACAATGAGCAGTTCTTC
J gene: TRBJ1-6; D gene: TRBD1; clone size: few; V gene: TRBV7-6; CDR3 protein: CASSRTGGKSPLHF; CDR3 DNA: TGTGCCAGCAGCCGAACAGGGGGCAAGTCACCCCTCCACTTT
J gene: TRBJ2-1; D gene: TRBD2; clone size: few; V gene: TRBV5-6; CDR3 protein: CASSWSGLAEGLYNEQFF; CDR3 DNA: TGTGCCAGCAGTTGGAGTGGACTAGCGGAGGGGCTATACAATGAGCAGTTCTTC
J gene: TRBJ2-5; D gene: TRBD1; clone size: .; V gene: TRBV6-5; CDR3 protein: CAGSLQGVDRETQYF; CDR3 DNA: TGTGCCGGCAGTCTACAGGGGGTGGACCGGGAGACCCAGTACTTC
J gene: TRBJ1-1; D gene: .; clone size: few; V gene: TRBV6-1; CDR3 protein: CASSEVRYLNTEAFF; CDR3 DNA: TGTGCCAGCAGTGAAGTTCGGTATCTCAACACTGAAGCTTTCTTT
J gene: TRBJ1-1; D gene: .; clone size: few; V gene: TRBV27; CDR3 protein: CASSLTKSNTEAFF; CDR3 DNA: TGTGCCAGCAGTTTGACGAAATCGAACACTGAAGCTTTCTTT
J gene: TRBJ2-4; D gene: .; clone size: .; V gene: TRBV28; CDR3 protein: CASGLAKNIQYF; CDR3 DNA: TGTGCCAGCGGGCTAGCCAAAAACATTCAGTACTTC
J gene: TRBJ2-1; D gene: TRBD1; clone size: .; V gene: TRBV11-1; CDR3 protein: CASSLGAPGGEFF; CDR3 DNA: TGTGCCAGCAGCTTAGGGGCCCCAGGGGGCGAGTTCTTC
J gene: TRBJ1-1; D gene: .; clone size: .; V gene: TRBV24-1; CDR3 protein: CATSDWGEGTEAFF; CDR3 DNA: TGTGCCACCAGTGATTGGGGGGAGGGCACTGAAGCTTTCTTT
J gene: TRBJ2-5; D gene: .; clone size: many; V gene: TRBV7-8; CDR3 protein: CASSWGVGTVQETQYF; CDR3 DNA: TGTGCCAGCAGCTGGGGGGTTGGGACAGTACAAGAGACCCAGTACTTC
J gene: TRBJ2-5; D gene: TRBD1; clone size: few; V gene: TRBV11-1; CDR3 protein: CASRSDRGPSQETQYF; CDR3 DNA: TGTGCCAGCAGGTCGGACAGGGGGCCCTCCCAAGAGACCCAGTACTTC
J gene: TRBJ2-1; D gene: .; clone size: .; V gene: TRBV6-5; CDR3 protein: CASSYEGNEQFF; CDR3 DNA: TGTGCCAGCAGTTACGAAGGGAATGAGCAGTTCTTC
J gene: TRBJ1-5; D gene: TRBD1; clone size: few; V gene: TRBV6-2/TRBV6-3; CDR3 protein: CASTQGRGNNQPQHF; CDR3 DNA: TGTGCCAGCACCCAGGGCAGGGGGAACAATCAGCCCCAGCATTTT
J gene: TRBJ1-1; D gene: .; clone size: few; V gene: TRBV19; CDR3 protein: CASSPRGPLDTEAFF; CDR3 DNA: TGTGCCAGTAGTCCAAGGGGCCCGCTGGACACTGAAGCTTTCTTT
J gene: TRBJ2-3; D gene: .; clone size: few; V gene: TRBV12-5; CDR3 protein: CASGLPTSTPDATDTQYF; CDR3 DNA: TGTGCTAGTGGTTTGCCGACCTCCACGCCGGACGCCACAGATACGCAGTATTTT
J gene: TRBJ2-3; D gene: .; clone size: .; V gene: TRBV6-5; CDR3 protein: CASSYSLDISGSTDTQYF; CDR3 DNA: TGTGCCAGCAGTTACTCGCTCGATATTAGCGGTAGCACAGATACGCAGTATTTT
J gene: TRBJ2-3; D gene: .; clone size: .; V gene: TRBV7-9; CDR3 protein: CASSRDVDTQYF; CDR3 DNA: TGTGCCAGCAGCCGTGACGTCGATACGCAGTATTTT
J gene: TRBJ2-1; D gene: TRBD2; clone size: .; V gene: TRBV12-3/TRBV12-4; CDR3 protein: CASTRTSGYNEQFF; CDR3 DNA: TGTGCCAGCACCAGGACTAGCGGGTACAATGAGCAGTTCTTC
J gene: TRBJ1-1; D gene: .; clone size: .; V gene: TRBV7-9; CDR3 protein: CASSLVLGEMNTEAFF; CDR3 DNA: TGTGCCAGCAGCTTAGTATTAGGGGAGATGAACACTGAAGCTTTCTTT
J gene: TRBJ2-7; D gene: .; clone size: .; V gene: TRBV27; CDR3 protein: CASSFIGAGSFYEQYF; CDR3 DNA: TGTGCCAGCAGTTTTATCGGGGCAGGATCGTTCTACGAGCAGTACTTC
J gene: TRBJ2-2; D gene: .; clone size: .; V gene: TRBV7-4; CDR3 protein: CASSPWDSLLTGELFF; CDR3 DNA: TGTGCCAGCAGCCCGTGGGACTCCTTACTCACCGGGGAGCTGTTTTTT
J gene: TRBJ2-2; D gene: .; clone size: few; V gene: TRBV12-5; CDR3 protein: CASGWDLSYTGELFF; CDR3 DNA: TGTGCTAGTGGTTGGGATCTGTCCTACACCGGGGAGCTGTTTTTT
J gene: TRBJ1-1; D gene: .; clone size: .; V gene: TRBV14; CDR3 protein: CASSQVASAWSEAFF; CDR3 DNA: TGTGCCAGCAGCCAAGTTGCGTCAGCTTGGTCAGAAGCTTTCTTT
J gene: TRBJ2-3; D gene: .; clone size: .; V gene: TRBV7-9; CDR3 protein: CASWITDTQYF; CDR3 DNA: TGTGCCAGCTGGATAACAGATACGCAGTATTTT
J gene: TRBJ1-2; D gene: .; clone size: .; V gene: TRBV10-3; CDR3 protein: CAISEFRDMPGYTF; CDR3 DNA: TGTGCCATCAGTGAGTTCCGGGACATGCCCGGCTACACCTTC
J gene: TRBJ2-2; D gene: TRBD2; clone size: many; V gene: TRBV28; CDR3 protein: CASSSKAGGEVNTGELFF; CDR3 DNA: TGTGCCAGCAGTTCCAAAGCGGGGGGGGAGGTTAACACCGGGGAGCTGTTTTTT
J gene: TRBJ2-5; D gene: .; clone size: .; V gene: TRBV10-3; CDR3 protein: CAIASGETQYF; CDR3 DNA: TGTGCCATCGCCAGCGGTGAGACCCAGTACTTC
J gene: TRBJ1-5; D gene: .; clone size: .; V gene: TRBV27; CDR3 protein: CASSFSGRGHQPQHF; CDR3 DNA: TGTGCCAGCAGTTTTTCAGGCAGGGGACATCAGCCCCAGCATTTT
J gene: TRBJ2-7; D gene: TRBD1; clone size: .; V gene: TRBV7-2; CDR3 protein: CASTLEGAMEQYF; CDR3 DNA: TGTGCCAGCACCTTAGAGGGGGCGATGGAGCAGTACTTC
J gene: TRBJ2-2; D gene: .; clone size: many; V gene: TRBV5-1; CDR3 protein: CASREQGTPDTGELFF; CDR3 DNA: TGCGCCAGCAGAGAGCAGGGAACCCCCGACACCGGGGAGCTGTTTTTT
J gene: TRBJ1-5; D gene: .; clone size: .; V gene: TRBV4-1; CDR3 protein: CASSQGHYTQPQHF; CDR3 DNA: TGCGCCAGCAGCCAGGGACACTATACGCAGCCCCAGCATTTT
J gene: TRBJ1-5; D gene: .; clone size: many; V gene: TRBV7-2; CDR3 protein: CASSLAWSRLDQPQHF; CDR3 DNA: TGTGCCAGCAGCTTAGCATGGTCTAGGTTGGATCAGCCCCAGCATTTT
J gene: TRBJ2-2; D gene: .; clone size: many; V gene: TRBV7-2; CDR3 protein: CASTLTGLRTGELFF; CDR3 DNA: TGTGCCAGCACTCTAACGGGGCTGAGGACCGGGGAGCTGTTTTTT
J gene: TRBJ1-5; D gene: TRBD1; clone size: .; V gene: TRBV10-3; CDR3 protein: CAISQQGTGNQPQHF; CDR3 DNA: TGTGCCATCAGTCAACAGGGGACTGGCAATCAGCCCCAGCATTTT
J gene: TRBJ1-6; D gene: .; clone size: .; V gene: TRBV25-1; CDR3 protein: CASSGSGTRDSPLHF; CDR3 DNA: TGTGCCAGCAGTGGGTCCGGGACGAGGGATTCACCCCTCCACTTT
J gene: TRBJ1-5; D gene: TRBD1; clone size: few; V gene: TRBV29-1; CDR3 protein: CSVRQGDNQPQHF; CDR3 DNA: TGCAGCGTTCGACAGGGGGACAATCAGCCCCAGCATTTT
J gene: TRBJ2-2; D gene: .; clone size: few; V gene: TRBV5-5; CDR3 protein: CASSTWAGQNTGELFF; CDR3 DNA: TGTGCCAGCAGCACTTGGGCTGGACAGAACACCGGGGAGCTGTTTTTT
J gene: TRBJ2-3; D gene: .; clone size: .; V gene: TRBV27; CDR3 protein: CASSLSPGSTDTQYF; CDR3 DNA: TGTGCCAGCAGTTTATCGCCGGGGTCCACAGATACGCAGTATTTT
J gene: TRBJ1-1; D gene: .; clone size: few; V gene: TRBV6-1; CDR3 protein: CAGSPWELNTEAFF; CDR3 DNA: TGTGCCGGCAGTCCCTGGGAGTTGAACACTGAAGCTTTCTTT
J gene: TRBJ2-5; D gene: .; clone size: few; V gene: TRBV15; CDR3 protein: CATSRDSIQEYQETQYF; CDR3 DNA: TGTGCCACCAGCAGAGATTCAATACAGGAGTACCAAGAGACCCAGTACTTC
J gene: TRBJ2-5; D gene: TRBD2; clone size: few; V gene: TRBV7-2; CDR3 protein: CASSLGGVPRGETQYF; CDR3 DNA: TGTGCCAGCAGCTTGGGGGGGGTACCCCGGGGAGAGACCCAGTACTTC
J gene: TRBJ2-7; D gene: .; clone size: many; V gene: TRBV2; CDR3 protein: CASSDRPYEQYF; CDR3 DNA: TGTGCCAGCAGTGATAGGCCCTACGAGCAGTACTTC
J gene: TRBJ2-1; D gene: .; clone size: .; V gene: TRBV4-1; CDR3 protein: CASSQEGGSSYNEQFF; CDR3 DNA: TGCGCCAGCAGCCAAGAAGGGGGGAGTTCCTACAATGAGCAGTTCTTC
J gene: TRBJ2-1; D gene: .; clone size: .; V gene: TRBV9; CDR3 protein: CASSPPLDSYNEQFF; CDR3 DNA: TGTGCCAGCAGCCCCCCTTTGGACTCCTACAATGAGCAGTTCTTC